These T cell receptor beta chains were read from a single sample in a study of read filtering for tumor transcriptome and immune sequencing. TCRdb re-derived calls from the reads in MiXCR, one entry per CDR3 protein. The table records roughly 90,000 distinct CDR3 sequences, 12% of them present only once. The source material was a population of CD138-negative cells sorted from bone marrow. These receptors were taken from a donor at least 40 years old with multiple myeloma. The CDR3 runs from the conserved cysteine through the conserved F or W. D genes are given only for firm matches. Clone size is shown for a subset of rows, as once, few, many or a class of expanded clone.

abundance | j_gene | v_gene | d_gene | CDR3aa | CDR3nt
. | TRBJ2-7 | TRBV20-1 | TRBD2 | CSASVAGGSYEQYF | TGCAGTGCTAGCGTAGCGGGGGGATCCTACGAGCAGTACTTC
few | TRBJ1-1 | TRBV3-1 | . | CASSQVARAEAFF | TGTGCCAGCAGCCAAGTTGCCAGAGCTGAAGCTTTCTTT
. | TRBJ2-4 | TRBV5-6 | TRBD1 | CASSHTGVAKNVQYF | TGTGCCAGCAGCCATACAGGGGTAGCCAAAAACGTTCAGTACTTC
. | TRBJ2-1 | TRBV7-9 | . | CASSGDANEQFF | TGTGCCAGCAGCGGGGACGCCAATGAGCAGTTCTTC
many | TRBJ2-2 | TRBV3-1 | . | CASSQMRDTGELFF | TGTGCCAGCAGCCAGATGCGGGACACCGGGGAGCTGTTTTTT
many | TRBJ2-1 | TRBV29-1 | TRBD2 | CSVTSGTYNEQFF | TGCAGCGTTACGAGCGGGACCTACAATGAGCAGTTCTTC
many | TRBJ1-5 | TRBV6-5 | TRBD1 | CASSDTGDHNQPQHF | TGTGCCAGCAGTGACACAGGGGACCACAATCAGCCCCAGCATTTT
many | TRBJ1-1 | TRBV18 | . | CASSPQVGWDTEAFF | TGTGCCAGCTCACCCCAGGTAGGCTGGGACACTGAAGCTTTCTTT
few | TRBJ1-1 | TRBV29-1 | . | CSVDTGLWGAFF | TGCAGCGTGGACACAGGGCTGTGGGGAGCTTTCTTT
many | TRBJ2-2 | TRBV2 | TRBD1 | CASRRKQGALNTGELFF | TGTGCCAGCAGACGGAAACAGGGGGCCCTGAACACCGGGGAGCTGTTTTTT
many | TRBJ2-1 | TRBV3-1 | . | CASSQALSYNEQFF | TGTGCCAGCAGCCAAGCGCTCAGCTACAATGAGCAGTTCTTC
many | TRBJ1-2 | TRBV12-3/TRBV12-4 | . | CASTPLGNYGYTF | TGTGCCAGCACCCCACTAGGGAACTATGGCTACACCTTC
. | TRBJ2-3 | TRBV29-1 | TRBD2 | CSCLRTSGHTDTQYF | TGCAGCTGTCTTCGGACTAGCGGACACACAGATACGCAGTATTTT
many | TRBJ2-7 | TRBV3-1 | . | CASSQDAPYRHEQYF | TGTGCCAGCAGCCAAGATGCCCCTTATCGCCACGAGCAGTACTTC
many | TRBJ1-2 | TRBV6-2/TRBV6-3 | . | CASSYEHNYGYTF | TGTGCCAGCAGTTACGAACATAACTATGGCTACACCTTC
many | TRBJ2-5 | TRBV6-5 | . | CASRPTTDETQYF | TGTGCCAGCAGACCTACGACGGACGAGACCCAGTACTTC
few | TRBJ2-1 | TRBV11-3 | . | CASSLGPKLAGNAQFF | TGTGCCAGCAGCTTAGGTCCTAAACTAGCCGGTAATGCGCAGTTCTTC
once | TRBJ2-1 | TRBV27 | TRBD2 | CASSLRTGLAGVEQSF | TGTGCCAGCAGTTTAAGAACGGGACTAGCGGGAGTTGAGCAGTCCTTC
many | TRBJ2-1 | TRBV29-1 | . | CSVSSEMAVYNEQFF | TGCAGCGTCTCTAGTGAGATGGCGGTCTACAATGAGCAGTTCTTC
many | TRBJ1-5 | TRBV20-1 | . | CSARDFSRGGLGQPQHF | TGCAGTGCTAGAGATTTCAGCAGAGGTGGTCTGGGTCAGCCCCAGCATTTT
many | TRBJ2-1 | TRBV20-1 | TRBD2 | CSARHGTSGSSEQFF | TGCAGTGCTAGACATGGGACTAGCGGGAGTAGTGAGCAGTTCTTC
many | TRBJ1-1 | TRBV20-1 | . | CSAREGTMNTEAFF | TGCAGTGCTAGAGAGGGCACTATGAACACTGAAGCTTTCTTT
many | TRBJ2-1 | TRBV6-1 | . | CASSEHGDSYNEQFF | TGTGCCAGCAGTGAACACGGCGACTCCTACAATGAGCAGTTCTTC
many | TRBJ2-1 | TRBV2 | . | CATQGRTSYNEQFF | TGTGCCACCCAGGGACGGACCTCCTACAATGAGCAGTTCTTC
. | TRBJ2-1 | TRBV29-1 | . | CSAPGSANNEQFF | TGCAGCGCCCCCGGGTCGGCCAACAATGAGCAGTTCTTC
many | TRBJ2-1 | TRBV11-2 | . | CASSLDPQGWYNEQFF | TGTGCCAGCAGCTTAGATCCCCAGGGGTGGTACAATGAGCAGTTCTTC
. | TRBJ2-1 | TRBV18 | TRBD2 | CASSSGLARNEQFF | TGTGCCAGCTCCTCGGGACTAGCGAGAAATGAGCAGTTCTTC
many | TRBJ2-1 | TRBV29-1 | . | CSVLLPLSNEQFF | TGCAGCGTCCTTCTGCCTCTGAGCAATGAGCAGTTCTTC
many | TRBJ2-3 | TRBV20-1 | TRBD2 | CSAPPIRASGRLGTDTQYF | TGCAGTGCCCCCCCCATCAGGGCTAGCGGGAGGCTAGGCACAGATACGCAGTATTTT
many | TRBJ1-1 | TRBV30 | . | CAWSPGTFLGSPNTEAFF | TGTGCCTGGAGCCCAGGGACTTTCTTGGGGTCCCCGAACACTGAAGCTTTCTTT
many | TRBJ2-3 | TRBV5-1 | . | CASSLALATDTQYF | TGCGCCAGCAGCTTGGCCTTAGCTACAGATACGCAGTATTTT
many | TRBJ2-1 | TRBV30 | . | CAWSVNLLAAYNEQFF | TGTGCCTGGAGTGTAAACCTTCTTGCGGCCTACAATGAGCAGTTCTTC
many | TRBJ2-7 | TRBV12-3/TRBV12-4 | TRBD2 | CASSFKRGDNEQYF | TGTGCCAGCAGTTTTAAGCGGGGGGATAACGAGCAGTACTTC
many | TRBJ2-1 | TRBV5-5 | . | CASSLTHSSYNEQFF | TGTGCCAGCAGCTTGACCCACTCATCCTACAATGAGCAGTTCTTC
many | TRBJ1-1 | TRBV6-1 | . | CASSELGGPNTEAFF | TGTGCCAGCAGTGAACTAGGGGGGCCGAACACTGAAGCTTTCTTT
few | TRBJ2-7 | TRBV12-3/TRBV12-4 | . | CATSAGAKDGQYF | TGTGCCACCAGCGCGGGGGCTAAGGACGGGCAGTACTTC
many | TRBJ2-1 | TRBV3-1 | . | CASSQGPGAEQFF | TGTGCCAGCAGCCAAGGGCCTGGGGCTGAGCAGTTCTTC
many | TRBJ2-1 | TRBV5-1 | . | CASSLPGDEQFF | TGCGCCAGCAGCTTGCCGGGGGATGAGCAGTTCTTC
. | TRBJ1-1 | TRBV5-1 | TRBD1 | CASSFNPQGAGTEAFF | TGCGCCAGCAGCTTTAATCCACAGGGGGCTGGCACTGAAGCTTTCTTT
many | TRBJ1-1 | TRBV11-2 | . | CASSLGGKNTEAFF | TGTGCCAGCAGCTTAGGAGGGAAGAACACTGAAGCTTTCTTT
many | TRBJ2-1 | TRBV5-1 | . | CASSPGDSYNEQFF | TGCGCCAGCAGCCCCGGGGACTCCTACAATGAGCAGTTCTTC
few | TRBJ2-1 | TRBV4-1 | TRBD2 | CASSRFGLARESYNEQLF | TGCGCCAGCAGCCGTTTCGGACTAGCGCGAGAATCCTACAATGAGCAGCTCTTC
many | TRBJ1-1 | TRBV20-1 | TRBD1 | CSARDRRTGGGEAFF | TGCAGTGCTAGAGATCGGCGGACAGGGGGAGGTGAAGCTTTCTTT
many | TRBJ2-2 | TRBV11-2 | . | CASSPGFATGELFF | TGTGCCAGCAGCCCGGGTTTCGCCACCGGGGAGCTGTTTTTT
many | TRBJ2-7 | TRBV5-6 | . | CASSFSSRPGYEQYF | TGTGCCAGCAGCTTTAGCTCTCGGCCGGGCTACGAGCAGTACTTC
many | TRBJ1-1 | TRBV6-1 | TRBD1 | CASRRGQRNTEAFF | TGTGCCAGCAGAAGGGGACAGAGGAACACTGAAGCTTTCTTT
many | TRBJ2-3 | TRBV9 | . | CASSVGGGLGTDTQYF | TGTGCCAGCAGCGTAGGAGGAGGGCTCGGCACAGATACGCAGTATTTT
few | TRBJ2-5 | TRBV28 | TRBD1 | CASSFDRGGQETQYF | TGTGCCAGCAGTTTTGACAGGGGAGGACAAGAGACCCAGTACTTC
many | TRBJ2-2 | TRBV7-3 | . | CASSLLGGTGELFF | TGTGCCAGCAGCTTATTAGGGGGCACCGGGGAGCTGTTTTTT